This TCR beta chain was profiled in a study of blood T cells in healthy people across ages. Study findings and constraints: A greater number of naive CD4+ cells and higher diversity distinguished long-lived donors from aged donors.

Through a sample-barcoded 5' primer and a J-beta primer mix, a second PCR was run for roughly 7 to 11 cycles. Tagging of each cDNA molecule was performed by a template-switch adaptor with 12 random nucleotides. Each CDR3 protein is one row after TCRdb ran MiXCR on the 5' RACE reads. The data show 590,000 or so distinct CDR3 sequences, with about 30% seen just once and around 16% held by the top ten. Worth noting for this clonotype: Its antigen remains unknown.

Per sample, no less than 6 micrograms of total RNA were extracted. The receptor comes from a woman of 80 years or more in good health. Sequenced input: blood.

The CDR3 region has the DNA TGTGCCAGCAGCCAAGACGGTCTAGCGGGGGGGAACTACGAGCAGTACTTC. It translates to CASSQDGLAGGNYEQYF. V gene TRBV3-1 combines with J gene TRBJ2-7; TRBD2 agrees at 12 bases. The trim removed 0 bases at V and 3 bases at J, leaving 6 bases unmatched. CDR1 and CDR2 from the germline V gene are LGHDT and YNNKEL (reference sequence). The length of the CDR3 is 17 residues.